These T cell receptor beta chains were read from a single sample in a study of immune cell composition in non-small cell lung cancer. The data were produced by immunoSEQ multiplex PCR, yet TCRdb's version contains in-frame clones alone and is incomplete. In the table there are roughly 15,000 clones, about two thirds of which are singletons. The sequenced sample was lung tumor tissue. Every receptor here comes from a human donor with non-small cell lung cancer. Each CDR3 is given with its conserved first and last residue. D genes are given only for firm matches. A row's size may be missing; if present it is once, few, many or a size class.

v_call,clone_size,d_call,j_call,cdr3_nt,cdr3_aa
TRBV6-5,.,.,TRBJ2-2,TGTGCCAGCAGTAGAGGGGGTAACACCGGGGAGCTGTTTTTT,CASSRGGNTGELFF
TRBV4-3,.,TRBD1,TRBJ2-3,TGCGCCAGTCAAGACAGGGGATCCACAGATACGCAGTATTTT,CASQDRGSTDTQYF
TRBV18,.,.,TRBJ1-1,TGTGCCAGCTCACCAAGTAGAGGGCTGAACACTGAAGCTTTCTTT,CASSPSRGLNTEAFF
TRBV11-3,.,.,TRBJ2-3,TGTGCCAGCAGCTTCCACACAGATACGCAGTATTTT,CASSFHTDTQYF
TRBV5-6,.,TRBD2,TRBJ2-1,TGTGCCAGCAGCTTTTGGCGGGGGGACTACAATGAGCAGTTCTTC,CASSFWRGDYNEQFF
TRBV18,.,TRBD2,TRBJ2-7,TGTGCCAGCTCACCACCAATCGGGGGGGCCGAGCAGTACTTC,CASSPPIGGAEQYF
TRBV9,large,.,TRBJ1-5,TGTGCCAGCAGCGTAGATGCCAGGGAGGGCAGCAATCAGCCCCAGCATTTT,CASSVDAREGSNQPQHF
TRBV7-9,.,.,TRBJ1-1,TGTGCCAGCAGCTCGGGGGGGCGCACTGAAGCTTTCTTT,CASSSGGRTEAFF
TRBV20-1,.,.,TRBJ2-5,TGCAGTGCCGACTGGGGAGGGACCCAGTACTTC,CSADWGGTQYF
TRBV5-1,.,TRBD2,TRBJ2-1,TGCGCCAGCAGCTTGGGAGTCGGCGGGGGACTCTCCTACAATGAGCAGTTCTTC,CASSLGVGGGLSYNEQFF
TRBV4-2,.,.,TRBJ2-2,TGTGCCAGAGCCCGGGACTCTAACACCGGGGAGCTGTTTTTT,CARARDSNTGELFF
TRBV5-1,.,TRBD2,TRBJ2-3,TGCGCCAGCAGCCTGACTAGCGACGGCACAGATACGCAGTATTTT,CASSLTSDGTDTQYF
TRBV5-5,.,TRBD1,TRBJ1-1,TGTGCCAGCAGCGTACCGGGACAGGGGGCTGAAGCTTTCTTT,CASSVPGQGAEAFF
TRBV7-7,.,.,TRBJ2-2,TGTGCTAGCAGCTTAGGAGTGGGGGCCACCGGGGAGCTGTTTTTT,CASSLGVGATGELFF
TRBV5-1,.,TRBD2,TRBJ2-6,TGCGCCAGCAGCTTGCTGGGACTAGTGGCTGGGGCCAACGTCCTGACTTTC,CASSLLGLVAGANVLTF
TRBV7-9,.,TRBD1,TRBJ2-2,TGTGCCAGCAGCCGACGGACAGGGACCACCGGGGAGCTGTTTTTT,CASSRRTGTTGELFF
TRBV18,.,.,TRBJ2-7,TGTGCCAGCTCACCAGGAGGGCGCTACGAGCAGTACTTC,CASSPGGRYEQYF
TRBV29-1,.,TRBD2,TRBJ2-3,TGCAGCGTTCCGTCCGGGACTAGCCTAAGCACAGATACGCAGTATTTT,CSVPSGTSLSTDTQYF
TRBV27,medium-sized,.,TRBJ1-2,TGTGCCAGCAGTTTAGCAGGAAGCTATGGCTACACCTTC,CASSLAGSYGYTF
TRBV7-3,.,.,TRBJ1-3,TGTGCCAGCAGCCGCTTCGCGGGGACTGGGAACACCATATATTTT,CASSRFAGTGNTIYF
TRBV9,.,.,TRBJ2-3,TGTGCCAGCAGCCCCCGAACTCAAAGCACAGATACGCAGTATTTT,CASSPRTQSTDTQYF
TRBV7-8,.,TRBD1,TRBJ1-1,TGTGCCAGCAGCTCTCGCGGACAGGGGTCTCATAGGAGAGCTTTCTTT,CASSSRGQGSHRRAFF
TRBV2,few,TRBD1,TRBJ1-5,TGTGCCAGCAGTGAGCAGGGGGCCAATCAGCCCCAGCATTTT,CASSEQGANQPQHF
TRBV5-8,.,.,TRBJ2-5,TGTGCCAGCAGCTTGGGTCCGCGGAGGGAGACCCAGTACTTC,CASSLGPRRETQYF
TRBV6-5,.,.,TRBJ1-2,TGTGCCAGCAGTTACGGACAGAATGGCTACACCTTC,CASSYGQNGYTF
TRBV7-3,.,TRBD2,TRBJ2-1,TGTGCCAGCAGCTCCCTAGCGGGGGGATACAATGAGCAGTTCTTC,CASSSLAGGYNEQFF
TRBV5-4,.,TRBD1,TRBJ2-2,TGTGCCACACAGGGGGCGAACACCGGGGAGCTGTTTTTT,CATQGANTGELFF
TRBV7-2,.,TRBD2,TRBJ2-1,TGTGCCAGCAGCTTCTCTAGCGGGGGGGGGAATGAGCAGTTCTTC,CASSFSSGGGNEQFF
TRBV11-2,.,.,TRBJ1-2,TGTGCCAGCAGCCCGGACTCGGGTGGTCATGGCTACACCTTC,CASSPDSGGHGYTF
TRBV6-5,once,.,TRBJ2-7,TGTGCCAGCAGTTACGCCGGGACTCGTGTCGAGCAGTACTTC,CASSYAGTRVEQYF
TRBV29-1,.,TRBD1,TRBJ2-7,TGCAGCGTTGAAGGGGGACAGGGACCCTCCTACGAGCAGTACTTC,CSVEGGQGPSYEQYF
TRBV7-9,few,.,TRBJ2-2,TGTGCCAGCAGCTTAGGGTCCAGTCCGAACACCGGGGAGCTGTTTTTT,CASSLGSSPNTGELFF
TRBV7-3,.,TRBD2,TRBJ2-2,TGTGCCAGCAGCTTAATGGCTAGCGGGGACACCGGGGAGCTGTTTTTT,CASSLMASGDTGELFF
TRBV7-8,once,TRBD2,TRBJ2-1,TGTGCCAGCAGCTTAGCGGGGGGGTACTACAATGAGCAGTTCTTC,CASSLAGGYYNEQFF
TRBV7-8,.,.,TRBJ2-7,TGTGCCAGCAGCTCTTTGACAGGCCCAATGTACGAGCAGTACTTC,CASSSLTGPMYEQYF
TRBV9,large,TRBD1,TRBJ1-2,TGTGCCAGCAGCGTAGCAGGCAGGGGGGCTGGCTACACCTTC,CASSVAGRGAGYTF
TRBV6-5,.,TRBD1,TRBJ1-1,TGTGCCAGCACCCTAAGGACAGGACTCAACACTGAAGCTTTCTTT,CASTLRTGLNTEAFF
TRBV6-4,few,TRBD1,TRBJ2-1,TGTGCCAGCAGTGCGGGGACAGGAGGAGATGAGCAGTTCTTC,CASSAGTGGDEQFF
TRBV4-3,.,.,TRBJ1-1,TGCGCCAGCAGCCATATCGACAGGCCCAACACTGAAGCTTTCTTT,CASSHIDRPNTEAFF
TRBV11-2,.,TRBD2,TRBJ2-4,TGTGCCAGCAGCTCCCGACGCCTTAGCGGGGGTGGGGAAAACATTCAGTACTTC,CASSSRRLSGGGENIQYF
TRBV12-5,.,TRBD1,TRBJ2-5,TGTGCTAGTGGTCCCCCGGGACAGGGGCAAGAGACCCAGTACTTC,CASGPPGQGQETQYF
TRBV5-3,few,TRBD1,TRBJ1-2,TGTGCCAGAAGGGATTCCGGGACAGGGGAGTATGGCTATGGCTACACCTTC,CARRDSGTGEYGYGYTF
TRBV19,.,.,TRBJ1-2,TGTGCCAGTAGTTCCGACAGAAACTATGGCTACACCTTC,CASSSDRNYGYTF
TRBV7-2,.,.,TRBJ2-7,TGTGCCAGCAGCTTACGACAGCCTTGGAACGAGCAGTACTTC,CASSLRQPWNEQYF
TRBV10-1,.,TRBD2,TRBJ2-1,TGCGCCAGCAGTAGGACTAGCTACAATGAGCAGTTCTTC,CASSRTSYNEQFF